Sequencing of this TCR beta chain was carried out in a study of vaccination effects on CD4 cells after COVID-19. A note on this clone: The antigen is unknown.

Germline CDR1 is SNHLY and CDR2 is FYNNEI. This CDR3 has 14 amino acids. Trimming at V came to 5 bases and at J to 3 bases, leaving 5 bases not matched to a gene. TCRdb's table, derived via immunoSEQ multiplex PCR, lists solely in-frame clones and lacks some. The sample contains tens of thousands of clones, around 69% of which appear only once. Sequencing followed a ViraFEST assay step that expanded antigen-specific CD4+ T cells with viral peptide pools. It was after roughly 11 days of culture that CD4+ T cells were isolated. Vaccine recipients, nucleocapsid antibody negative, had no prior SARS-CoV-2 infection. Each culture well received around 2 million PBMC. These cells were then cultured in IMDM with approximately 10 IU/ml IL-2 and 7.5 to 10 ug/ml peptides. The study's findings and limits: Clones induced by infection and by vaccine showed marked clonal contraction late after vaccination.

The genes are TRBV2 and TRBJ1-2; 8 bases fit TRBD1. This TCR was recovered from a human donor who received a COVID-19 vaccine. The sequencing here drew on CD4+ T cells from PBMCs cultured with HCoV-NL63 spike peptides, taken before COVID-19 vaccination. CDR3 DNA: TGTGCCAGCAGTACGACAGGGGCTTACTATGGCTACACCTTC. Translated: CASSTTGAYYGYTF.